The 31 T cell receptor beta chains listed next were all sequenced from one sample in a study of long-term antiretroviral therapy in people with HIV. Researchers report immunoSEQ v3.0 was run at survey level. Clones were read by immunoSEQ multiplex PCR, and TCRdb kept only the in-frame ones, dropping some. Among about 34,000 clones listed, 70% to 90% were seen once. The sequences come from unsorted PBMCs, collected 1.1 years after starting antiretroviral therapy. The receptor set was obtained from a man aged 18 to 35 with HIV.

The chain's CDR3 is CAWKEGWGTDTQYF. The CDR3 DNA reads as TGTGCCTGGAAAGAGGGTTGGGGCACAGATACGCAGTATTTT. The gene calls are TRBV30 and TRBJ2-3; D is perhaps TRBD2 (5 bases). CDR3 size: 14 residues. Per the germline V gene, CDR1 is GTSNPN and CDR2 is SVGIG (reference sequence). Trimming shortened V by 4 bases and J by 1 base, and 12 bases separated the two germline ends. The full variable domain, its missing parts supplied by reference TRBV30 and TRBJ2-3, is SQTIHQWPATLVQPVGSPLSLECTVEGTSNPNLYWYRQAAGRGLQLLFYSVGIGQISSEVPQNLSASRPQDRQFILSSKKLLLSDSGFYLCAWKEGWGTDTQYFGPGTRLTVL.

The chain employs TRBV18 and TRBJ1-4; D not resolved. CDR1 and CDR2 from the germline V gene are KGHSH and LQKENI. The CDR3 is made up of 14 amino acids. Trimming removed 2 bases at V and 0 bases at J, with 4 bases between. The CDR3 loop is CASSPGSTNEKLFF. DNA for the CDR3: TGTGCCAGCTCACCAGGGTCAACTAATGAAAAACTGTTTTTT. Full variable domain (rest looked up from reference TRBV18 and TRBJ1-4): NAGVMQNPRHLVRRRGQEARLRCSPMKGHSHVYWYRQLPEEGLKFMVYLQKENIIDESGMPKERFSAEFPKEGPSILRIQQVVRGDSAAYFCASSPGSTNEKLFFGSGTQLSVL.

The V and J genes are TRBV9 and TRBJ2-7, with TRBD2 identical over 13 bases. Germline V CDR1 and CDR2: SGDLS, YYNGEE. The J segment lost 4 bases and the V segment lost 4 bases, leaving 11 bases of the junction unmatched. This CDR3 has 17 residues. The CDR3: CASSPGTSGAVHYEQYF. CDR3 bases: TGTGCCAGCAGCCCTGGGACTAGCGGGGCGGTTCATTACGAGCAGTACTTC. The full variable domain, completed using reference TRBV9 and TRBJ2-7, is DSGVTQTPKHLITATGQRVTLRCSPRSGDLSVYWYQQSLDQGLQFLIQYYNGEERAKGNILERFSAQQFPDLHSELNLSSLELGDSALYFCASSPGTSGAVHYEQYFGPGTRLTVT.

The chain employs TRBV7-3 and TRBJ2-3, with TRBD1 matching 8 bases. The length of the CDR3 is 17 residues. The V gene end was trimmed by 5 bases and the J gene end by 0 bases; junction bases not matched to a gene: 10. Germline CDR1 reads SGHTA; CDR2 reads FQGTGA. CDR3 in amino acids: CASSLTGGLPSTDTQYF. CDR3 in DNA: TGTGCCAGCAGCCTTACAGGGGGGCTACCGAGCACAGATACGCAGTATTTT.

In its sample, this clone was seen once. CDR3 nucleotide sequence: TGTGCCAGCAGCCGAGGCAGGGGGGGAGCCGACGGCGGGGAGCTGTTTTTT. Translated: CASSRGRGGADGGELFF. This rearrangement joins TRBV14 to TRBJ2-2; D is possibly TRBD1 or TRBD2 (7 bases each). Germline lookup yields CDR1 SGHDN and CDR2 FVKESK. The V gene lost 4 bases and the J gene lost 7 bases, with 22 bases spanning the gap. The CDR3 runs 17 residues.

V gene TRBV6-1 combines with J gene TRBJ1-2; 8 nucleotides match TRBD1. After removal of 6 bases from V and 4 bases from J, the junction contained 4 bases not matched to a gene. CDR1 is MNHNS, CDR2 SASEGT, per germline. This CDR3 is 13 amino acids long. The CDR3: CASRQGAGYGYTF. CDR3 nucleotides: TGTGCCAGCAGGCAGGGGGCCGGCTATGGCTACACCTTC.

The chain carries TRBV7-2 and TRBJ2-5; TRBD2 is a possible D gene (6 bases). Germline assignment: CDR1 SGHTA and CDR2 FQGNSA. V was shortened by 3 bases and J by 3 bases, with 20 bases between the two germline ends. This CDR3 contains 17 residues. The CDR3 DNA follows: TGTGCCAGCAGCTTCTTCCGTAGTACACTAGCCGAAGAGACCCAGTACTTC. Translation: CASSFFRSTLAEETQYF. Full variable domain (remainder filled in from reference TRBV7-2 and TRBJ2-5): GAGVSQSPSNKVTEKGKDVELRCDPISGHTALYWYRQSLGQGLEFLIYFQGNSAPDKSGLPSDRFSAERTGGSVSTLTIQRTQQEDSAVYLCASSFFRSTLAEETQYFGPGTRLLVL.

The V gene is TRBV2, the J gene TRBJ2-2; D is undetermined. Trimming removed 4 bases from V and 5 bases from J, with 11 bases in between. The CDR3 sequence is 14 residues long. The germline V gene encodes CDR1 SNHLY and CDR2 FYNNEI. The CDR3 nucleotides are TGTGCCAGCAGTGTGCTGGGTGGGACCGGGGAGCTGTTTTTT. Its protein is CASSVLGGTGELFF.

This chain joins TRBV19 and TRBJ2-6, with D perhaps TRBD1 (5 bases). Trimming left V 6 bases short and J 1 base short, with 13 bases between. The germline V gene has CDR1 LNHDA and CDR2 SQIVND (reference sequence). There are 16 residues in the CDR3. The CDR3 nucleotides read TGTGCCAGTAGCCAACCTCAGGGTTCTGGGGCCAACGTCCTGACTTTC. Translated, it gives CASSQPQGSGANVLTF.

The CDR3 spells CASSSHSGGAYEQFF. The CDR3 coding sequence is TGTGCCAGCAGTTCACATAGCGGGGGGGCTTATGAGCAGTTCTTC. V is TRBV6-5 and J is TRBJ2-1; 11 bases align to TRBD2. The CDR3 extends over 15 amino acids. The V and J ends lost 4 bases and 8 bases, in that order; junction bases with no gene match: 7. The V gene's germline CDR1 is MNHEY and CDR2 SVGAGI.

The rearrangement joins TRBV7-3 to TRBJ2-7; the D gene is possibly TRBD2 (5 bases). The CDR3 is 15 amino acids. CDR1 and CDR2 (germline): SGHTA, FQGTGA. Between the trimmed V and J ends, which lost 2 bases and 0 bases, there was a span of 11 bases. The CDR3 spells CASSLAHGSSYEQYF. The CDR3 DNA reads as TGTGCCAGCAGCTTAGCCCATGGGAGCTCCTACGAGCAGTACTTC.

There are a few counts of this clone. The V and J genes are TRBV6-6 and TRBJ1-5; TRBD1 matches at 8 bases. V lost 7 bases, J lost 6 bases, and 8 bases stayed unmatched. The germline CDR1 and CDR2 sequences are MNHNY and SVGAGI (reference sequence). The CDR3 runs 14 residues. CDR3 sequence: CASTRTGISQPQHF. CDR3 nucleotide sequence: TGTGCCAGCACCCGGACAGGGATAAGTCAGCCCCAGCATTTT.

This sequence joins TRBV5-1 and TRBJ2-7; the match to TRBD1 covers 11 bases. J lost 7 bases, V lost 4 bases, and 13 bases had no gene match. This CDR3 is 16 amino acids long. The germline V gene has CDR1 SGHRS and CDR2 YFSETQ. The CDR3 region is CASSRPGTGGVGEQYF. The CDR3 DNA follows: TGCGCCAGCAGCCGCCCAGGGACAGGGGGAGTTGGAGAGCAGTACTTC.

This clone was counted only a few times. The chain has TRBV7-2 and TRBJ1-5; D may be TRBD1 (5 bases). The CDR3 is 15 amino acids. With 2 bases removed from V and 1 base from J, the gap between germline ends came to 9 bases. Germline assignment: CDR1 SGHTA and CDR2 FQGNSA. The CDR3 here is CASSLMAGSNQPQHF. CDR3 nucleotides: TGTGCCAGCAGCTTAATGGCAGGGAGCAATCAGCCCCAGCATTTT.

The chain combines TRBV27 with TRBJ2-3; no reliable D call. The CDR3 totals 11 residues. V gave up 4 bases and J gave up 4 bases, with 3 bases separating them. Germline loops: CDR1 MNHEY, CDR2 SMNVEV (reference sequence). The CDR3 sequence: CASSYADTQYF. DNA for the CDR3: TGTGCCAGCAGTTATGCAGATACGCAGTATTTT.

This clone was seen a few times. The chain links TRBV6-5 to TRBJ2-7; D is perhaps TRBD2 (6 bases). This CDR3 is 15 amino acids long. Germline CDR1 and CDR2: MNHEY and SVGAGI. V lost 5 bases to trimming and J lost 2 bases, with 16 bases between them. For the CDR3, the DNA is TGTGCCAGCAGTCTCTACCGACTAGTTCCCTACGAGCAGTACTTC. Translation gives CASSLYRLVPYEQYF.

V usage is TRBV7-6 and J usage is TRBJ2-1; tentatively, D is TRBD1 (6 bases). Germline CDR1 is SGHVS and CDR2 is FNYEAQ. The V and J ends lost 3 bases and 6 bases respectively, with 9 bases between them. The CDR3 sequence is 13 residues long. The CDR3 region is CASSLDRSNEQFF. CDR3 coding DNA: TGTGCCAGCAGCTTGGACAGAAGCAATGAGCAGTTCTTC.

The genes are TRBV28 and TRBJ1-4; tentative D call: TRBD1 (5 bases). This CDR3 is 11 amino acids long. CDR1 and CDR2 from the germline V gene are MDHEN and SYDVKM. V lost 5 bases to trimming and J lost 8 bases, with 6 bases between them. The CDR3 DNA is TGTGCCAGCAGTCCAGGGGAAAAACTGTTTTTT. Protein: CASSPGEKLFF. The variable domain in full, with the rest retrieved from reference TRBV28 and TRBJ1-4, is DVKVTQSSRYLVKRTGEKVFLECVQDMDHENMFWYRQDPGLGLRLIYFSYDVKMKEKGDIPEGYSVSREKKERFSLILESASTNQTSMYLCASSPGEKLFFGSGTQLSVL.

The CDR3 loop reads CASSPDKTGRNEQFF. The DNA for the CDR3 is TGTGCCAGCAGCCCAGACAAGACAGGGCGAAATGAGCAGTTCTTC. V is TRBV7-8 and J is TRBJ2-1; 7 bases fit TRBD1. From germline, CDR1 is SGHVS and CDR2 FQNEAQ. With V trimmed by 5 bases and J by 7 bases, 11 bases remained unmatched. The CDR3 is 15 amino acids. Using reference TRBV7-8 and TRBJ2-1 for the parts outside the CDR3, the full variable domain is GAGVSQSPRYKVAKRGQDVALRCDPISGHVSLFWYQQALGQGPEFLTYFQNEAQLDKSGLPSDRFFAERPEGSVSTLKIQRTQQEDSAVYLCASSPDKTGRNEQFFGPGTRLTVL.

The chain links TRBV29-1 to TRBJ2-7; 7 nucleotides match TRBD1. Germline lookup yields CDR1 SQVTM and CDR2 ANQGSEA. V was pared by 5 bases and J by 4 bases, with 5 bases of the junction left unmatched. CDR3 length: 12 residues. The CDR3 coding sequence is TGCAGCGTTAGACAGGGTGGGTACGAGCAGTACTTC. Translating it yields CSVRQGGYEQYF.

The J gene is TRBJ2-2, the V gene TRBV6-5, with D perhaps assigned TRBD1 or TRBD2 (6 bases each). The V gene's germline CDR1 is MNHEY and CDR2 SVGAGI. Trimming took off 6 bases at V and 6 bases at J, with 11 bases between the two ends. The CDR3 loop spans 13 amino acids. CDR3 amino acids: CASREGGPGELFF. The CDR3 nucleotides are TGTGCCAGCAGGGAGGGGGGTCCCGGGGAGCTGTTTTTT.

The chain has TRBV28 and TRBJ2-7; D remains ambiguous. This CDR3 has 15 residues. V lost 5 bases to trimming and J lost 7 bases, with 21 bases between them. The germline gives CDR1 MDHEN, CDR2 SYDVKM. This CDR3 reads CASSPLGPIMGEQYF. The CDR3 DNA reads as TGTGCCAGCAGTCCGTTAGGCCCCATAATGGGTGAGCAGTACTTC.

This chain uses TRBV9 with TRBJ2-7, with a weak D call TRBD1 (5 bases). Germline CDR1 is SGDLS and CDR2 is YYNGEE. V shed 0 bases and J shed 0 bases, with 10 bases lying between them. The CDR3 has 15 residues. CDR3 protein: CASSVGQRPSYEQYF. CDR3 DNA: TGTGCCAGCAGCGTAGGACAGCGACCCTCCTACGAGCAGTACTTC.

The chain employs TRBV27 and TRBJ2-7, with 13 bases that match TRBD2. The V gene end was trimmed by 5 bases and the J gene end by 3 bases; junction bases not matched to a gene: 13. Germline V CDR1 and CDR2: MNHEY, SMNVEV (reference sequence). There are 18 residues in the CDR3. CDR3 amino acids: CASSPFATSGGASYEQYF. The CDR3 DNA reads as TGTGCCAGCAGTCCATTTGCTACTAGCGGGGGGGCTAGCTACGAGCAGTACTTC.

V gene TRBV18 combines with J gene TRBJ2-5; D ambiguous. V was pared by 2 bases and J by 2 bases, with 6 bases between. Germline lookup yields CDR1 KGHSH and CDR2 LQKENI. The CDR3 loop spans 13 amino acids. CDR3 residues: CASSPSQQETQYF. The DNA for the CDR3 is TGTGCCAGCTCACCAAGTCAGCAAGAGACCCAGTACTTC.

This chain connects TRBV6-6 to TRBJ1-1; the match to TRBD1 covers 7 bases. The CDR3 length is 14 residues. V shed 8 bases and J 4 bases; nucleotides not matched to a gene: 10. Germline CDR1 and CDR2: MNHNY and SVGAGI (reference sequence). Here the CDR3 DNA reads TGTGCCAGCGGGAAATCGACAGGGCCCACTGAAGCTTTCTTT. The encoded protein is CASGKSTGPTEAFF.

The chain carries TRBV7-3 and TRBJ2-7; perhaps D is TRBD1 or TRBD2 (8 bases each). The CDR3 is 15 residues long. Germline-derived CDR1 and CDR2 are SGHTA and FQGTGA. V dropped 5 bases and J dropped 5 bases, with 19 bases sitting between them. This chain's CDR3 is CASSPGQGLGHEQYF. The CDR3 coding sequence is TGTGCCAGCAGCCCAGGACAGGGACTAGGCCACGAGCAGTACTTC.

V gene TRBV7-3 combines with J gene TRBJ2-3, with 7 positions matching TRBD1. The V gene's germline CDR1 is SGHTA and CDR2 FQGTGA. CDR3 length: 15 residues. V lost 5 bases, J lost 7 bases, and 12 bases stayed unmatched. The DNA for the CDR3 is TGTGCCAGCAGCCCGACAGGGAAGGGACAACATACGCAGTATTTT. Encoded protein: CASSPTGKGQHTQYF.

J is TRBJ2-5 and V is TRBV27, with 8 bases aligning to TRBD1. The CDR3 totals 15 residues. The trim removed 5 bases at V and 2 bases at J, leaving 7 bases unmatched. Germline lookup yields CDR1 MNHEY and CDR2 SMNVEV (reference sequence). The CDR3 DNA reads TGTGCCAGCAGTCCCCTCGGACAGGGTCAAGAGACCCAGTACTTC. Translated: CASSPLGQGQETQYF.

This chain joins TRBV11-2 and TRBJ2-3; tentative D call: TRBD2 (6 bases). The CDR3 covers 13 residues. The germline V gene encodes CDR1 SGHAT and CDR2 FQNNGV. Trimming cost V 4 bases and J 6 bases, with 11 bases left between them. The CDR3 coding sequence is TGTGCCAGCAGCTCGACTAGGTTTGATACGCAGTATTTT. Protein product: CASSSTRFDTQYF.

The chain uses TRBV4-3 and TRBJ1-2, with D maybe TRBD1 (5 bases). The CDR3 runs to 14 residues. V was pared by 3 bases and J by 13 bases, with 21 bases between. Germline assignment: CDR1 LGHNA and CDR2 YSLEER. As DNA, the CDR3 is TGCGCCAGCAGCCACGGAACAGGAGTAGGGGCAATCACCTTC. Translated: CASSHGTGVGAITF.